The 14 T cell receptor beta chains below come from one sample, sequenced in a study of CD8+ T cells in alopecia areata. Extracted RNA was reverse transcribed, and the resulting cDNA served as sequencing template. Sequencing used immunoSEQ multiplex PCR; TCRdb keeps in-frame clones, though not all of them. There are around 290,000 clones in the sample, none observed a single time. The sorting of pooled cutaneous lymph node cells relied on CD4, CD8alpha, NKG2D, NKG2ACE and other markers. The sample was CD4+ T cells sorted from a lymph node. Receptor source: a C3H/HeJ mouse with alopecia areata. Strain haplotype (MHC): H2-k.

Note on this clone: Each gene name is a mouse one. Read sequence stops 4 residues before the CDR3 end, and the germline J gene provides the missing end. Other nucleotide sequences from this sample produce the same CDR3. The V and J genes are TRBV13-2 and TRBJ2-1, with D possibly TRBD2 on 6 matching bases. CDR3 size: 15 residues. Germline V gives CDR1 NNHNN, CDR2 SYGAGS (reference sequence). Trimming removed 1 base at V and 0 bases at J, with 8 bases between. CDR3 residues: CASGDRGVNYAEQFF. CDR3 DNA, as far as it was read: TGTGCCAGCGGTGATCGGGGGGTTAACTATGCT.

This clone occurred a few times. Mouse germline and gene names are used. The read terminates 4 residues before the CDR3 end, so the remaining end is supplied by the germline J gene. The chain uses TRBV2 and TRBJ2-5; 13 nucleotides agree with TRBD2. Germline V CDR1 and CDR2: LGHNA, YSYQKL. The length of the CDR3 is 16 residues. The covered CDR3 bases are TGTGCCAGCAGCCTCCGGACTGGGGGGGCAGGGGAC. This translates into CASSLRTGGAGD. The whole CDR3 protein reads CASSLRTGGAGDTQYF.

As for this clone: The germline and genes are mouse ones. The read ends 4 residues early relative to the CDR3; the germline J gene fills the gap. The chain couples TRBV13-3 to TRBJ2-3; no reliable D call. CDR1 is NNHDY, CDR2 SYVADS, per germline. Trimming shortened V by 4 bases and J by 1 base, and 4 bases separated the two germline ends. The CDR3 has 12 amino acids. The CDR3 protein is CASSKGAETLYF. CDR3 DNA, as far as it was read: TGTGCCAGCAGTAAGGGTGCAGAA.

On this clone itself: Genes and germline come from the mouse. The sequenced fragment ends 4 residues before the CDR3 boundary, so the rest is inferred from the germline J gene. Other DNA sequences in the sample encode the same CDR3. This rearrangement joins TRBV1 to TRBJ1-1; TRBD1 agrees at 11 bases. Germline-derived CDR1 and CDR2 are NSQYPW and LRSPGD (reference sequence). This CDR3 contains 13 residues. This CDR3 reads CTCSGGQGAEVFF. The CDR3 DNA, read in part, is TGCACCTGCAGTGGGGGACAGGGGGCA.

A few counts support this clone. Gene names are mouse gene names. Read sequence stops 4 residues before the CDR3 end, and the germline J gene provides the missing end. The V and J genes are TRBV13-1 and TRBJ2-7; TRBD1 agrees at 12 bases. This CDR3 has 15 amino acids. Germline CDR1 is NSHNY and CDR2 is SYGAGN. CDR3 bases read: TGTGCCAGCAGTGATGTAGGGACAGGGGGCCAT. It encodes CASSDVGTGGH. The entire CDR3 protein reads CASSDVGTGGHEQYF.

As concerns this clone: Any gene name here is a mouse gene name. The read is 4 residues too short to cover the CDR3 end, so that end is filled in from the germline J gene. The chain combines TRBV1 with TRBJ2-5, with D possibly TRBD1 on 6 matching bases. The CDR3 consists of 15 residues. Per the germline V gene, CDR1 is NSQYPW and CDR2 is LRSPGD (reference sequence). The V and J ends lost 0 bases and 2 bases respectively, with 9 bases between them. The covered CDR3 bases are TGCACCTGCAGTGCAGAAGGGACAATCCAAGAC. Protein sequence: CTCSAEGTIQD. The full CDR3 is CTCSAEGTIQDTQYF.

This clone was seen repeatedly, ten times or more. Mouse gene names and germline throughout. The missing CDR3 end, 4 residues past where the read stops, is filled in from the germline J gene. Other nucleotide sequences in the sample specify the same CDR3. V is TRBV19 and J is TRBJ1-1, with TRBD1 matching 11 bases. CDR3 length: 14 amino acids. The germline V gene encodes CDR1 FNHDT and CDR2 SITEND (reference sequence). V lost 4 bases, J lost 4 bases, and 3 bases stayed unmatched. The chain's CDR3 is CASSPGTGGTEVFF. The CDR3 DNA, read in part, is TGTGCCAGCAGTCCCGGGACAGGGGGCACA.

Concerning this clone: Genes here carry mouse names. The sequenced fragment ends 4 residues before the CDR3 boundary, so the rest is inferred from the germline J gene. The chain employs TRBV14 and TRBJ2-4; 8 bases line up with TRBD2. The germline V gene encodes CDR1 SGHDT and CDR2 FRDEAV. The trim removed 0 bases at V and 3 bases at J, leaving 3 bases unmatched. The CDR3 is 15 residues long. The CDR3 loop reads CASSFWGGAQNTLYF. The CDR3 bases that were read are TGTGCCAGCAGTTTCTGGGGGGGCGCCCAAAAC.

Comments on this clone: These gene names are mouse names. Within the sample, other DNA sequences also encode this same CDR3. The covered CDR3 bases are TGTGCCAGCAGTGGCCGGGACAGGGGGAGTGCAGAA. As protein: CASSGRDRGSAE. The whole CDR3 protein reads CASSGRDRGSAETLYF. This chain links TRBV13-1 with TRBJ2-3, with 11 bases matching TRBD1. The read stops 4 residues short of the end of the CDR3; the missing end is completed from the germline J gene. The CDR3 has 16 amino acids. V was pared by 3 bases and J by 0 bases, with 3 bases of the junction left unmatched. Germline CDR1 and CDR2: NSHNY and SYGAGN.

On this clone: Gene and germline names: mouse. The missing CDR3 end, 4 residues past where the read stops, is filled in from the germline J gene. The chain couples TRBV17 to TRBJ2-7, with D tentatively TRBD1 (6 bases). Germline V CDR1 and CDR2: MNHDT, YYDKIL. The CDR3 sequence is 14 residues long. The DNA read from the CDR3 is TGTGCTAGCAGTAGGAAGGGACATCCTTAT. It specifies CASSRKGHPY. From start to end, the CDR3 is CASSRKGHPYEQYF.

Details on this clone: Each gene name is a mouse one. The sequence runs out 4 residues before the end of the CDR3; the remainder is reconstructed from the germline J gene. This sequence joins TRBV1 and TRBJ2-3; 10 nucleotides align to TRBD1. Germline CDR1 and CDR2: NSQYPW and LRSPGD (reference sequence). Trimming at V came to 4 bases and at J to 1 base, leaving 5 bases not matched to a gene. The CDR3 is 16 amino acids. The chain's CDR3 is CTCSGSGTGGAETLYF. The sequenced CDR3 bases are TGCACCTGCAGTGGCTCCGGGACAGGGGGTGCAGAA.

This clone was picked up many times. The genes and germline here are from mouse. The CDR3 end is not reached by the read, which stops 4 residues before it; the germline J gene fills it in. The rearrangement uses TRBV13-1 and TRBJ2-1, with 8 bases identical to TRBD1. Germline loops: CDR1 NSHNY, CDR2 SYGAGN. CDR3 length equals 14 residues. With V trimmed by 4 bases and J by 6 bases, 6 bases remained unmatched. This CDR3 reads CASSRQGRFAEQFF. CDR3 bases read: TGTGCCAGCAGTCGACAGGGGCGATTTGCT.

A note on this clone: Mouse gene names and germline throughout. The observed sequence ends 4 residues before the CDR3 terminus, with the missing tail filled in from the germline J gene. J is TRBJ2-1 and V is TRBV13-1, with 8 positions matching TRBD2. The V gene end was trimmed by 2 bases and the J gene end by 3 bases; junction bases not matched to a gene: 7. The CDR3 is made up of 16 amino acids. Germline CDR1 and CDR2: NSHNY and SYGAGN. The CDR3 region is CASSEDWGGGYAEQFF. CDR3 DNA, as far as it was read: TGTGCCAGCAGTGAAGACTGGGGAGGGGGCTATGCT.

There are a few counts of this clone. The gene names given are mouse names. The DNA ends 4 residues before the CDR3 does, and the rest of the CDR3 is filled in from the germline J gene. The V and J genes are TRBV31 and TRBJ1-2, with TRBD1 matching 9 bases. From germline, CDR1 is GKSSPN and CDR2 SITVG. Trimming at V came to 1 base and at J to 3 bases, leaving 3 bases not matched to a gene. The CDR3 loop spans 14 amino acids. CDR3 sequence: CAWSPQGAYSDYTF. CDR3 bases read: TGTGCCTGGAGTCCACAGGGGGCCTACTCC.